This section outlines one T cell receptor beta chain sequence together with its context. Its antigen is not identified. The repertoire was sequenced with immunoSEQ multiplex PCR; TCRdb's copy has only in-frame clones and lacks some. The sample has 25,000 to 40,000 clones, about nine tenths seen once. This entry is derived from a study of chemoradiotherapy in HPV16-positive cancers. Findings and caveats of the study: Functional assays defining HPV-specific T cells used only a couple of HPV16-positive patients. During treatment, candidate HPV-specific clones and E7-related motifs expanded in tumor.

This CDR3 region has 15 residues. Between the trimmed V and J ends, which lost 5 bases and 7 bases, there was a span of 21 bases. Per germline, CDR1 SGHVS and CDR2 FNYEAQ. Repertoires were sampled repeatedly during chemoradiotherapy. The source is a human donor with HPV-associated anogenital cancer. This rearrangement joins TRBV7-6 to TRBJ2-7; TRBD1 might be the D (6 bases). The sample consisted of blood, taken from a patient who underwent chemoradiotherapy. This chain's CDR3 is CASSRTPGQSLEQYF. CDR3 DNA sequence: TGTGCCAGCAGCCGAACCCCGGGACAATCGTTAGAGCAGTACTTC.